This T cell receptor (beta chain) was sequenced for a study of Ad26.COV2.S vaccination and SARS-CoV-2 variants. The wider study: Participant was drawn from the COV1001 Ad26.COV2.S trial arm.

This CDR3 spans 13 amino acids. Germline CDR1 and CDR2: MNHEY and SVGAGI. Trimming took off 5 bases at V and 7 bases at J, with 12 bases between the two ends. Sequencing was performed with immunoSEQ multiplex PCR; in TCRdb, only in-frame clones are kept and a portion is missing. This sample has 330,000 or so clones, with approximately 87% found just once. Treatment denoted: about 20 received Ad26.COV2.S at low or high dose, single or two shots; roughly five received placebo; per-sample allocation not given. The study sampled participants on day 63 after the first vaccine or placebo injection. Based in Boston, the donor was an adult of 18-55 years.

This clonotype was obtained from a person aged 18-60 years who received the Ad26.COV2.S COVID-19 vaccine or a placebo. Sample: peripheral blood, taken in a trial of Ad26.COV2.S vaccine versus placebo. The genes are TRBV6-5 and TRBJ2-1, with a tentative D call TRBD1 (6 bases). The CDR3 coding sequence is TGTGCCAGCAGTCCCCACGACAGGAATGAGCAGTTCTTC. It codes for CASSPHDRNEQFF.